Sequencing of this T cell receptor (beta chain) was carried out in a study of shared clonotypes between healthy human individuals (dated by TCRdb to 2020 to 2021). Some background on the complete study: A couple of women and a few men aged 18 to 49 years were included in the cohort. To increase sequencing depth and limit assay-specific biases, TCR repertoire library preparation and sequencing were carried out by different laboratories using diverse techniques. To estimate repertoire size and how much clonotype sharing occurs between individuals, the study deeply sequenced the blood TCR repertoires of roughly 5 healthy adults. Leukapheresis yielded between about 0.94 and 10 billion PBMCs per donor. For each donor, CD4 naive and CD4 memory were each run on three plates, CD8 naive on two plates, and CD8 memory on one plate. Overall results and qualifications from the work: Compared with non-shared clonotypes, clonotypes shared by all four sorted-subset donors had higher generation probabilities. The genetic and exposure-history diversity represented was limited by the small number of donors. When a handful of donors were compared, the shared fraction of clonotypes was about 5.5% for naive CD4, approximately 3.3% for naive CD8, 2% to 2.5% for memory CD4, and roughly 0.4% for memory CD8. Sampling was limited to blood, and TCR repertoires in tissue likely differ from TCR repertoires in blood. Even with the large sequencing depth, rarefaction of the sorted-subset datasets indicated that sequencing was incomplete. Naive subsets generally had larger estimated clonotype richness than memory subsets. Based on pairwise subsampling, the degree of clonotype sharing among donors was expected to be affected by sequencing depth.

Using the deep immunoSEQ assay, TCR CDR3 regions were amplified from genomic DNA by multiplex PCR. Extracted genomic DNA from each cell subset was spread evenly across all wells of several immunoSEQ 96-well plates, with each plate serving as a replicate. For sorted subsets, 150 to 250 ng genomic DNA, equal to 30,000 to 35,000 T cell genomes, was loaded into each replicate PCR. Purified libraries were measured with a Qubit 3.0 fluorometer, size-checked on a Bioanalyzer 2100, and measured again with the KAPA Library Quantification kit. Every immunoSEQ 96-well plate was sequenced on a separate single-read 150-cycle Illumina NextSeq 550 flow cell. Regarding the original processing steps: Because the immunoSEQ output included only junctional sequences and no quality scores, the filtering could not be the same as the filtering used for full-length reads. Sequences were annotated with PyIR, a Python wrapper for IgBLAST v1.9, and V/J genes and CDR3 were assigned using IMGT germline references. Reads with weak V/J assignments (E-value above 1e-6), missing CDR3, stop codons, out-of-frame junctions, or ambiguous translated residues were removed. V3J clonotypes were defined as sequences sharing the same inferred V gene, J gene, and CDR3 amino acid sequence. To compute the percentage overlap between repertoires, the number of shared unique clonotypes was divided by the size of the smaller repertoire. Richness of each repertoire was evaluated using RTK rarefaction, the Chao1 estimator, and Recon v2.1 estimates of unobserved clonotypes. Generation probabilities were computed with OLGA for all TCRbeta clonotypes obtained by the gDNA method from a few donors. TCRdb carries this immuneACCESS record with in-frame sequences only. Its versions omit some clonotypes, under half of them owing to an unresolved V gene in the studies checked, with the rest unexplained. V, J and clone size are those of that table, while D and trimming were read from the DNA. The sample contains some 1,600,000 clones, 95% to 99% of them found a single time. About 0.45% of the sample lies in the top ten.

Healthy HIV-negative adults with no recently reported acute infections or vaccinations were included as donors. All donors were Caucasian adults living in Nashville, Tennessee, USA. CD4+ T cells were enriched through magnetic negative selection, after which naive cells were positively selected on CD45RA and the remaining negative fraction served as the memory subset. Blood was collected by leukapheresis, and PBMCs were isolated by Ficoll-Histopaque density gradient centrifugation and then cryopreserved in liquid nitrogen vapor phase. Analytical flow cytometry was used to check the purity and quantity of each magnetically sorted T cell population. Each sorted fraction had its genomic DNA isolated and then quantified by UV absorbance on a Nanodrop 2000c. In regard to this clone: Its antigen target is currently unknown. No base quality information exists; no much larger clone differs at one position.

The sequenced sample consisted of naive CD4+ T cells sorted from blood. The meaning of the sample's cell subset or site label: CD45RA+ positively selected. The sequence derives from a young man in good health.

The nucleotide sequence is TGTGCCAGCAGTTTTCGAGCGGGAGTGGGCACAGATACGCAGTATTTT. It translates as CASSFRAGVGTDTQYF. The rearranged chain carries TRBV28 and TRBJ2-3; 8 junctional bases match TRBD2. Germline trimming amounts to 3 bases on V and 1 base on J, with 6 as the count of junction bases outside the gene matches. Inclusive of the bounding cysteine and phenylalanine, the CDR3 is 16 residues long. The entry retains the CDR3 DNA only, 48 bases that are in frame from base 1. From the germline V gene, CDR1 is MDHEN and CDR2 is SYDVKM.